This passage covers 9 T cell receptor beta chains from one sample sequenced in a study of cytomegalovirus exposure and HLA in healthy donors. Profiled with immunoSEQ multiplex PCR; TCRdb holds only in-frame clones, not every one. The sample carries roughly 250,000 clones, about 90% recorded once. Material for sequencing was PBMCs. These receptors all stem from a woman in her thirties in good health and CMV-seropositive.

The CDR3 spells CASSSGTLSNEQFF. CDR3 nucleotides: TGTGCCAGCAGTTCAGGGACTCTCTCGAATGAGCAGTTCTTC. This rearrangement joins TRBV27 to TRBJ2-1; maybe TRBD2 (6 bases). This CDR3 is 14 amino acids long. V was trimmed by 4 bases and J by 7 bases, leaving 14 bases between them. Looked up from germline, CDR1 is MNHEY and CDR2 is SMNVEV (reference sequence).

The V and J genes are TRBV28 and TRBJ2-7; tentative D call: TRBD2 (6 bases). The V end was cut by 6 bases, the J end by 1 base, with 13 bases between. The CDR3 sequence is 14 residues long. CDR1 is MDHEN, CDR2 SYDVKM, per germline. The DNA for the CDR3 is TGTGCCAGCAGATCGACCGGGACTTCCTACGAGCAGTACTTC. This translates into CASRSTGTSYEQYF.

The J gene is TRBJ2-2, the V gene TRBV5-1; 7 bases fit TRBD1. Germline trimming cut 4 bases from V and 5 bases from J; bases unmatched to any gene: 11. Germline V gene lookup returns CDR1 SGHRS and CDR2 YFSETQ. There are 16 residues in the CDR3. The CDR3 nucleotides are TGCGCCAGCAGCCTTGTTACGACAGGGTTGACCGGGGAGCTGTTTTTT. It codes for CASSLVTTGLTGELFF.

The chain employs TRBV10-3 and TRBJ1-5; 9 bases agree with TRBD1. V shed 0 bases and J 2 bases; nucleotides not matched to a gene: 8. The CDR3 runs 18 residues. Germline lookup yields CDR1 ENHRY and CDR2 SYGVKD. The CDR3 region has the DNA TGTGCCATCAGTGAGTCTTGGACAGGGGAGGTTCGCAATCAGCCCCAGCATTTT. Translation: CAISESWTGEVRNQPQHF.

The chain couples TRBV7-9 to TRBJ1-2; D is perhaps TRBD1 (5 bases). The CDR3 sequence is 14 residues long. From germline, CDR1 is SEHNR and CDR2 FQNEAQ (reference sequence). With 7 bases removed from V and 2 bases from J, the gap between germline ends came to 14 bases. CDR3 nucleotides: TGTGCCAGCAACCCAGGGTCCTTGAACTATGGCTACACCTTC. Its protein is CASNPGSLNYGYTF.

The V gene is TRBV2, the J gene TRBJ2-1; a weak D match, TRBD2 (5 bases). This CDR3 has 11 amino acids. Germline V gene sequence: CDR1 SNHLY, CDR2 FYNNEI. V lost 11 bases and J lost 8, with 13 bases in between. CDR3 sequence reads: CAGRTEDEQFF. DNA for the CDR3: TGTGCCGGAAGGACGGAGGATGAGCAGTTCTTC.

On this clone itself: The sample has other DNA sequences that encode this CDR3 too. CDR3 in amino acids: CASSAGTGYEQYF. In nucleotides, the CDR3 is TGTGCCAGTAGCGCCGGGACAGGCTACGAGCAGTACTTC. The chain recombines TRBV19 with TRBJ2-7, with 8 bases aligning to TRBD1. The CDR3 runs 13 residues. V dropped 6 bases and J dropped 3; count of bases not matched to a gene: 4. Per germline, CDR1 LNHDA and CDR2 SQIVND (reference sequence).

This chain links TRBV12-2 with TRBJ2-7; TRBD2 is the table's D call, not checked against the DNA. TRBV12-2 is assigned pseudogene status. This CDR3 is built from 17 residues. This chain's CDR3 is CASRLVVAGLLHYEQYF. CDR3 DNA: TGTGCAAGTCGCTTAGTGGTAGCGGGACTTCTACACTACGAGCAGTACTTC.

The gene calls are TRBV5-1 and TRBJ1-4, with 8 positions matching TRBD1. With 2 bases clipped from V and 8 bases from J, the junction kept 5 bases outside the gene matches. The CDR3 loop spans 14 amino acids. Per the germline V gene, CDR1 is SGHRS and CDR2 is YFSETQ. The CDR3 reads CASSFGQGGEKLFF. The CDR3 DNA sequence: TGCGCCAGCAGCTTCGGACAGGGCGGGGAAAAACTGTTTTTT.